A selection of T cell receptor beta chains follows, all from one sample in a study of CD8 T cells in Susac syndrome. TCRdb reanalysed the immunoSEQ multiplex PCR reads using MiXCR and keeps one entry per CDR3 protein. The sample lists about 140,000 distinct CDR3 sequences, approximately 95% seen once, with 0.13% to 0.15% in the top ten. The sample taken for sequencing was CD4+ T cells from PBMCs. The source of these receptors is a human donor with Susac syndrome. Both conserved end residues are part of each CDR3. A D gene is named only where the DNA matches it firmly. Size is stated for part of the rows, as once, few or many counts, or as a class when the clone is expanded.

>TRBJ2-1|-|TRBV15|TRBD1
CATSRDPLQAGGVLNEQFF
TGTGCCACCAGCAGAGATCCCCTGCAAGCAGGGGGCGTATTGAATGAGCAGTTCTTC
>TRBJ1-4|-|TRBV20-1|-
CSARRPSNEKLFF
TGCAGTGCTAGACGTCCGTCTAATGAAAAACTGTTTTTT
>TRBJ2-7|once|TRBV20-1|-
CSARDIQGSYEQYF
TGCAGTGCTAGAGATATCCAGGGGTCCTACGAGCAGTACTTC
>TRBJ1-1|once|TRBV20-1|-
CSAEGKGEAFF
TGCAGTGCTGAAGGGAAGGGTGAAGCTTTCTTT
>TRBJ2-1|-|TRBV12-3/TRBV12-4|-
CASSFTRDSTYNEQFF
TGTGCCAGCAGTTTTACGCGGGACAGTACCTACAATGAGCAGTTCTTC
>TRBJ2-3|-|TRBV9|TRBD2
CASSLGTNWESDTQYF
TGTGCCAGCAGCCTCGGGACTAATTGGGAGTCAGATACGCAGTATTTT
>TRBJ2-5|-|TRBV19|-
CASSARRDPLFGETQYF
TGTGCCAGTAGTGCTCGCCGGGACCCCTTATTTGGAGAGACCCAGTACTTC
>TRBJ2-3|-|TRBV5-1|TRBD2
CASSPGTSVTDTQYF
TGCGCCAGCAGCCCCGGGACTAGCGTGACAGATACGCAGTATTTT
>TRBJ1-4|-|TRBV15|-
CATSRRYLDEKLFF
TGTGCCACCAGCAGAAGGTATCTCGATGAAAAACTGTTTTTT
>TRBJ2-4|-|TRBV5-1|-
CASSLERLRYF
TGCGCCAGCAGCTTGGAGAGACTCAGGTACTTC
>TRBJ2-2|-|TRBV7-9|TRBD2
CASSGPGLANTGELFF
TGTGCCAGCAGCGGACCGGGACTAGCGAACACCGGGGAGCTGTTTTTT
>TRBJ1-2|-|TRBV28|-
CASSSGATNYGYTF
TGTGCCAGCAGTAGTGGGGCCACCAACTATGGCTACACCTTC
>TRBJ1-5|-|TRBV30|-
CAWADSNQPQHF
TGTGCCTGGGCGGATAGCAATCAGCCCCAGCATTTT
>TRBJ2-1|-|TRBV28|TRBD1
CASSWTGLGVYEQFF
TGTGCCAGCAGCTGGACAGGGCTGGGAGTCTATGAGCAGTTCTTC
>TRBJ1-2|-|TRBV9|-
CASQNGQNYGYTF
TGTGCCAGCCAGAATGGACAGAACTATGGCTACACCTTC
>TRBJ1-1|-|TRBV19|-
CASSIEGVAEAFF
TGTGCCAGTAGTATAGAGGGGGTGGCTGAAGCTTTCTTT
>TRBJ2-7|-|TRBV20-1|-
CSARVPYSGEQYF
TGCAGTGCTAGAGTCCCGTATTCGGGGGAGCAGTACTTC
>TRBJ1-5|-|TRBV2|-
CASSDQLPRYSNQPQHF
TGTGCCAGCAGTGATCAACTCCCCAGATATAGCAATCAGCCCCAGCATTTT
>TRBJ2-7|-|TRBV5-1|-
CASSPQQVGFSYEQYF
TGCGCCAGCAGCCCCCAACAGGTGGGGTTCTCCTACGAGCAGTACTTC
>TRBJ2-3|-|TRBV30|TRBD2
CAWKIAGGSTDSQYF
TGTGCCTGGAAAATAGCGGGGGGCAGCACAGATTCGCAGTATTTT
>TRBJ2-2|-|TRBV6-2/TRBV6-3|TRBD1
CASSKGQGNTGELFF
TGTGCCAGCAGTAAGGGACAGGGGAACACCGGGGAGCTGTTTTTT
>TRBJ1-1|few|TRBV25-1|-
CASSGQGVTEAFF
TGTGCCAGCAGTGGCCAGGGCGTTACTGAAGCTTTCTTT
>TRBJ1-1|-|TRBV30|-
CAWRGFANTEAFF
TGTGCCTGGAGGGGATTTGCGAACACTGAAGCTTTCTTT
>TRBJ2-2|-|TRBV4-2|-
CASSLLLPNTGELFF
TGTGCCAGCAGCCTCCTGCTCCCGAACACCGGGGAGCTGTTTTTT
>TRBJ2-6|-|TRBV28|TRBD2
CASSFRRRGAGANVLTF
TGTGCCAGCAGTTTCCGCCGTCGGGGGGCTGGGGCCAACGTCCTGACTTTC
>TRBJ1-2|-|TRBV7-9|-
CASSSVKGLLRRGYTF
TGTGCCAGCAGCTCAGTAAAGGGACTCTTAAGGAGGGGCTACACCTTC
>TRBJ2-7|-|TRBV20-1|TRBD1
CSVTQGSWSEQYF
TGCAGTGTTACACAGGGGTCTTGGAGCGAGCAGTACTTC
>TRBJ2-1|-|TRBV12-3/TRBV12-4|TRBD1
CASSLTGVSDEQFF
TGTGCCAGCAGTTTAACAGGGGTGAGCGATGAGCAGTTCTTC
>TRBJ2-7|-|TRBV5-4|-
CASSLVGTSGEQYF
TGTGCCAGCAGCTTGGTGGGAACTTCGGGGGAGCAGTACTTC
>TRBJ1-1|-|TRBV14|-
CASSPVIGTEAFF
TGTGCCAGCAGCCCCGTGATAGGCACTGAAGCTTTCTTT
>TRBJ2-1|-|TRBV12-3/TRBV12-4|TRBD2
CASSLNGRWSYNEQFF
TGTGCCAGCAGTTTAAACGGGAGGTGGTCCTACAATGAGCAGTTCTTC
>TRBJ2-5|-|TRBV15|-
CATSRDKAAETQYF
TGTGCCACCAGCAGAGATAAAGCGGCAGAGACCCAGTACTTC
>TRBJ2-1|once|TRBV7-9|TRBD2
CASSLVGASGRNEQFF
TGTGCCAGCAGCTTAGTAGGGGCTAGCGGGAGAAATGAGCAGTTCTTC
>TRBJ1-6|-|TRBV20-1|-
CSARLAHNSPLHF
TGCAGTGCTAGGTTGGCACATAATTCACCCCTCCACTTT
>TRBJ1-5|-|TRBV9|-
CASSVAGRVNQPQHF
TGTGCCAGCAGCGTAGCCGGAAGGGTCAATCAGCCCCAGCATTTT
>TRBJ2-7|-|TRBV20-1|TRBD2
CSTSSGNYEQYF
TGCAGCACGAGTAGCGGGAACTACGAGCAGTACTTC
>TRBJ2-3|-|TRBV9|-
CASRKDGDTQYF
TGTGCCAGCAGGAAGGACGGAGATACGCAGTATTTT
>TRBJ2-5|-|TRBV7-8|-
CASSPRRTQETQYF
TGTGCCAGCAGCCCCCGGCGCACGCAAGAGACCCAGTACTTC
>TRBJ2-3|-|TRBV5-1|-
CASSYREIGINTQYF
TGCGCCAGCAGCTACCGGGAAATCGGAATAAATACGCAGTATTTT
>TRBJ2-7|once|TRBV18|-
CASSPPPGTYEQYF
TGTGCCAGCTCACCCCCTCCGGGAACCTACGAGCAGTACTTC
>TRBJ2-7|-|TRBV7-3|TRBD2
CASSLLAGAYEQYF
TGTGCCAGCAGCTTACTAGCGGGAGCCTACGAGCAGTACTTC
>TRBJ1-2|-|TRBV5-1|-
CASSLGGQPNYGYTF
TGCGCCAGCAGCTTAGGAGGACAGCCTAACTATGGCTACACCTTC
>TRBJ2-4|once|TRBV3-1|-
CASSQVGPAVLQYF
TGTGCCAGCAGCCAAGTCGGTCCCGCTGTTCTTCAGTACTTC
>TRBJ2-3|-|TRBV5-6|TRBD1
CASSLSGTGYTDTQYF
TGTGCCAGCAGCTTGAGTGGGACAGGGTACACAGATACGCAGTATTTT
>TRBJ1-2|-|TRBV20-1|-
CSAPEPDLNYGYTF
TGCAGTGCCCCTGAACCAGACTTGAACTATGGCTACACCTTC
>TRBJ2-3|-|TRBV25-1|TRBD2
CASSALTSGRATDTQYF
TGTGCCAGCAGTGCCCTAACTAGCGGGAGGGCCACAGATACGCAGTATTTT
>TRBJ2-7|few|TRBV20-1|TRBD1
CSAPDRARDEQYF
TGCAGTGCCCCGGACAGGGCGAGAGACGAGCAGTACTTC
>TRBJ1-5|-|TRBV5-1|-
CASSQGDLDQPQHF
TGCGCCAGCAGCCAGGGTGATTTGGATCAGCCCCAGCATTTT
>TRBJ1-5|-|TRBV30|TRBD1
CAWRSTGGRSNQPQHF
TGTGCCTGGAGGAGTACAGGGGGCCGAAGCAATCAGCCCCAGCATTTT
>TRBJ2-7|-|TRBV18|-
CASSPPAGSGEQYF
TGTGCCAGCTCACCACCGGCAGGGTCTGGTGAGCAGTACTTC
>TRBJ2-5|-|TRBV20-1|-
CSPYSETQYF
TGCAGCCCATACTCGGAGACCCAGTACTTC
>TRBJ1-1|-|TRBV7-3|-
CASSAEAVNTEAFF
TGTGCCAGCAGCGCCGAAGCGGTTAACACTGAAGCTTTCTTT
>TRBJ1-2|-|TRBV20-1|-
CSGMANKEGYTF
TGCAGTGGTATGGCGAACAAGGAGGGCTACACCTTC
>TRBJ1-4|-|TRBV27|TRBD1
CASSPRQGVFEKLFF
TGTGCCAGCAGCCCAAGACAGGGGGTTTTTGAAAAACTGTTTTTT
>TRBJ1-3|once|TRBV9|-
CASSVEGYGNTIYF
TGTGCCAGCAGCGTAGAGGGTTACGGAAACACCATATATTTT
>TRBJ1-6|-|TRBV25-1|-
CASSEYQGLASPLHF
TGTGCCAGCAGTGAATATCAGGGGTTGGCGTCACCCCTCCACTTT
>TRBJ2-1|-|TRBV20-1|-
CSASIGRGEQFF
TGCAGTGCTAGTATTGGGCGCGGCGAGCAGTTCTTC
>TRBJ2-5|-|TRBV30|-
CALGTSRETQYF
TGTGCCCTAGGGACAAGTCGAGAGACCCAGTACTTC
>TRBJ2-1|-|TRBV15|-
CATRDEIRVGSNEQFF
TGTGCCACCCGGGACGAAATAAGGGTGGGGTCTAATGAGCAGTTCTTC